A selection of T cell receptor beta chains follows, all from one sample in a study of cytomegalovirus exposure and HLA in healthy donors. Method: immunoSEQ multiplex PCR; TCRdb's copy keeps in-frame clones and lacks some. The sample table sets out under 150,000 clones. Source material: PBMCs. The receptors derive from a man in his forties in good health and CMV-seronegative. CDR3s include the opening cysteine and the closing phenylalanine or tryptophan. The order of the fields is D gene, J gene, V gene, CDR3 protein, CDR3 DNA. A D gene is named only where the DNA matches it firmly.

d_call: NA
j_call: TRBJ2-3
v_call: TRBV6-1
cdr3_aa: CASSSVIGTDTQYF
cdr3_nt: TGTGCCAGCAGTAGCGTGATTGGCACAGATACGCAGTATTTT

d_call: NA
j_call: TRBJ1-6
v_call: TRBV5-1
cdr3_aa: CASSPGSVINSPLHF
cdr3_nt: TGCGCCAGCAGCCCTGGTAGTGTAATTAATTCACCCCTCCACTTT

d_call: TRBD2
j_call: TRBJ2-5
v_call: TRBV18
cdr3_aa: CASSGGVQETQYF
cdr3_nt: TGTGCCAGCTCTGGGGGGGTTCAAGAGACCCAGTACTTC

d_call: NA
j_call: TRBJ1-2
v_call: TRBV18
cdr3_aa: CASSPSDTPGGYTF
cdr3_nt: TGTGCCAGCTCACCTTCGGATACGCCGGGTGGCTACACCTTC

d_call: TRBD1
j_call: TRBJ2-7
v_call: TRBV11-2
cdr3_aa: CASSLGTGIYEQYF
cdr3_nt: TGTGCCAGCAGCTTGGGGACAGGGATCTACGAGCAGTACTTC

d_call: TRBD2
j_call: TRBJ2-5
v_call: TRBV4-2
cdr3_aa: CASSQQGGLAGGGAETQYF
cdr3_nt: TGTGCCAGCAGCCAACAAGGAGGACTAGCGGGGGGAGGGGCGGAGACCCAGTACTTC

d_call: NA
j_call: TRBJ2-3
v_call: TRBV6-4
cdr3_aa: CASSDSHPGTQYF
cdr3_nt: TGTGCCAGCAGTGACTCACACCCGGGTACGCAGTATTTT

d_call: TRBD1
j_call: TRBJ1-3
v_call: TRBV2
cdr3_aa: CASRPQGVMGNTIYF
cdr3_nt: TGTGCCAGCAGACCTCAGGGGGTAATGGGAAACACCATATATTTT

d_call: TRBD2
j_call: TRBJ2-3
v_call: TRBV7-2
cdr3_aa: CASSGTSGGTDTQYF
cdr3_nt: TGTGCCAGCAGCGGGACTAGCGGGGGCACAGATACGCAGTATTTT

d_call: NA
j_call: TRBJ2-7
v_call: TRBV6-5
cdr3_aa: CASSYSFRIQTYEQYF
cdr3_nt: TGTGCCAGCAGTTACTCGTTCCGGATACAGACCTACGAGCAGTACTTC

d_call: TRBD1
j_call: TRBJ1-1
v_call: TRBV7-9
cdr3_aa: CASSQPTGDITEAFF
cdr3_nt: TGTGCCAGCAGCCAACCGACAGGGGATATCACTGAAGCTTTCTTT

d_call: NA
j_call: TRBJ1-1
v_call: TRBV4-2
cdr3_aa: CASSQVGLQGNTEAFF
cdr3_nt: TGTGCCAGCAGCCAGGTGGGGTTACAGGGGAACACTGAAGCTTTCTTT

d_call: NA
j_call: TRBJ1-5
v_call: TRBV5-4
cdr3_aa: CASSYGANSNQPQHF
cdr3_nt: TGTGCCAGCAGCTACGGTGCAAATAGCAATCAGCCCCAGCATTTT

d_call: TRBD1
j_call: TRBJ1-5
v_call: TRBV2
cdr3_aa: CASSAQGDNQPQHF
cdr3_nt: TGTGCCAGCAGTGCTCAGGGGGACAATCAGCCCCAGCATTTT

d_call: TRBD1
j_call: TRBJ1-6
v_call: TRBV13
cdr3_aa: CASSLGQGDSPLHF
cdr3_nt: TGTGCCAGCAGCTTGGGACAGGGCGATTCACCCCTCCACTTT

d_call: NA
j_call: TRBJ1-5
v_call: TRBV5-6
cdr3_aa: CASVIPREPQHF
cdr3_nt: TGTGCCAGCGTAATACCGAGGGAGCCCCAGCATTTT

d_call: TRBD1
j_call: TRBJ1-3
v_call: TRBV28
cdr3_aa: CASSAPGQGSSGNTIYF
cdr3_nt: TGTGCCAGCAGTGCCCCCGGACAGGGAAGCTCTGGAAACACCATATATTTT

d_call: NA
j_call: TRBJ1-1
v_call: TRBV25-1
cdr3_aa: CASSPGGIFNTEAFF
cdr3_nt: TGTGCCAGCAGCCCAGGAGGGATTTTTAACACTGAAGCTTTCTTT